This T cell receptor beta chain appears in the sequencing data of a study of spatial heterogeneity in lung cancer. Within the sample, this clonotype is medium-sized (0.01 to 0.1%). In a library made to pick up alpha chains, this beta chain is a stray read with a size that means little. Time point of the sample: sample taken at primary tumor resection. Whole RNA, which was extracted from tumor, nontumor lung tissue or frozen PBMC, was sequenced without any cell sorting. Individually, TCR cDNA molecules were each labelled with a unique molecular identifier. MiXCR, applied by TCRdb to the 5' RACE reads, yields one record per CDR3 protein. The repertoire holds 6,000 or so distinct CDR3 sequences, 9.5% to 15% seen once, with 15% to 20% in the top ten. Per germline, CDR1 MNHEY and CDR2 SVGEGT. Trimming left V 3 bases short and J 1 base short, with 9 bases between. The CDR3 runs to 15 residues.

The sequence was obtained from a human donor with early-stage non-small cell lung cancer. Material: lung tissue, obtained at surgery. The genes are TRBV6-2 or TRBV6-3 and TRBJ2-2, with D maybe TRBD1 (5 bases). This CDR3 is CASSYIDRNTGELFF. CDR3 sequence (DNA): TGTGCCAGCAGTTATATAGACAGGAACACCGGGGAGCTGTTTTTT.